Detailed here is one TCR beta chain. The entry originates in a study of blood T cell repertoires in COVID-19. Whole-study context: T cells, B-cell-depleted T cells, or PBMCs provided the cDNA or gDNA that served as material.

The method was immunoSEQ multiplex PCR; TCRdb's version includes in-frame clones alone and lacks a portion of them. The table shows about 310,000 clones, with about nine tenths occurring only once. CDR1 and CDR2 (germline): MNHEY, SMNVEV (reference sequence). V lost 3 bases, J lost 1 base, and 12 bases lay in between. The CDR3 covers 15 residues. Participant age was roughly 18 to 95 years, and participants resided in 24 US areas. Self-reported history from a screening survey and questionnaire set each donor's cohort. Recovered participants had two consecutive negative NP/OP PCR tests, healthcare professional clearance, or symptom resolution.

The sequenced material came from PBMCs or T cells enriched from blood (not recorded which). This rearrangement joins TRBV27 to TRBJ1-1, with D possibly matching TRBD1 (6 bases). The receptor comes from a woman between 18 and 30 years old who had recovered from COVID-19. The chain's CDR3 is CASSFGRGGNTEAFF. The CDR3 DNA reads TGTGCCAGCAGTTTCGGGAGGGGGGGGAACACTGAAGCTTTCTTT.